This T cell receptor (beta chain) is drawn from a study of T cells after yellow fever vaccination. Looking at the study overall: Those fractions that held only low numbers of cells were prepared using the SMART-Seq v4 Ultra Low Input RNA kit. Findings of the study overall: Contamination of FACS-sorted repertoires by abundant clonotypes from the bulk population could occur.

The TCR cDNA carried a universal primer site and UMIs from 5'RACE template switching. TCRdb fed the 5' RACE reads into MiXCR, producing one record per CDR3 protein. Of about 400,000 distinct CDR3 sequences listed, about 6.2% were seen once; the top ten hold 15%. The V gene lost 6 bases and the J gene lost 7 bases, with 22 bases spanning the gap. Germline V gene sequence: CDR1 DFQATT, CDR2 SNEGSKA (reference sequence). The CDR3 spans 14 residues. Comments on this clonotype: The antigen is unknown.

This chain uses TRBV20-1 with TRBJ2-7; no reliable D call. Specimen: PBMCs, collected 5 days after the yellow fever booster vaccination. The source is a man aged 25 to 40 who received the YFV17D yellow fever vaccine. The CDR3 protein is CSADQMGWGGEQYF. The CDR3 coding sequence is TGCAGTGCCGATCAAATGGGGTGGGGTGGAGAGCAGTACTTC.